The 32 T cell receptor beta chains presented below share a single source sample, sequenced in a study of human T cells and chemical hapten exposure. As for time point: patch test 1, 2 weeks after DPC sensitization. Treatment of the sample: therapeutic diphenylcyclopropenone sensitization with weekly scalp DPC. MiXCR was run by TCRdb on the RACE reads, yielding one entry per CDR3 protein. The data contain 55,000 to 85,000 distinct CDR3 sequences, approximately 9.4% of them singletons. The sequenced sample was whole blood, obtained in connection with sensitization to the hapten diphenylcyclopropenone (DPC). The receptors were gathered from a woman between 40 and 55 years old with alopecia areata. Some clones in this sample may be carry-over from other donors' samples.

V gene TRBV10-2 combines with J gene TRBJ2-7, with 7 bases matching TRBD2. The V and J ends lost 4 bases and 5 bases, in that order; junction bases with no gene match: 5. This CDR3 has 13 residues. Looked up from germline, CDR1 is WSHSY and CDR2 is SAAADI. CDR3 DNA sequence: TGCGCCAGCAGTGCCGAGGGGAGGGACGAGCAGTACTTC. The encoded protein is CASSAEGRDEQYF.

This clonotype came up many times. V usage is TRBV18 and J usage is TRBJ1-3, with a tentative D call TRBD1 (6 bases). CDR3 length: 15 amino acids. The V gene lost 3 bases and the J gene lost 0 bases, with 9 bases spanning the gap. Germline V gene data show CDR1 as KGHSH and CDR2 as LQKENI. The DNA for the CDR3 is TGTGCCAGCTCACCCCGACAGGTCTCTGGAAACACCATATATTTT. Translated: CASSPRQVSGNTIYF.

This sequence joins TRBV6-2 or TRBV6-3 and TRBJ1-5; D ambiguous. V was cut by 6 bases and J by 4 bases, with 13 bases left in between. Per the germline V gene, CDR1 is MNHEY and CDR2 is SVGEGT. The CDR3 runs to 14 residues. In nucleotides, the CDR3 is TGTGCCAGCAGAATTGGGGAAAGGAATCAGCCCCAGCATTTT. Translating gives CASRIGERNQPQHF.

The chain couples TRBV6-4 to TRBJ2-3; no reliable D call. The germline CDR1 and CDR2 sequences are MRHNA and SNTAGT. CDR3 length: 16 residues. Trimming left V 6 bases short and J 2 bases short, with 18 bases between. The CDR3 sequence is CASSPTIGAFTDTQYF. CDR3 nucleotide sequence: TGTGCCAGCAGCCCGACGATTGGCGCCTTCACAGATACGCAGTATTTT.

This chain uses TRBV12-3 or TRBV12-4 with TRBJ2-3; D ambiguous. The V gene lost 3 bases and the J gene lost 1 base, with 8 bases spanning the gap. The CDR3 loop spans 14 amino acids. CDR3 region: CASSLLWGTDTQYF. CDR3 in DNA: TGTGCCAGCAGTTTGCTTTGGGGCACAGATACGCAGTATTTT.

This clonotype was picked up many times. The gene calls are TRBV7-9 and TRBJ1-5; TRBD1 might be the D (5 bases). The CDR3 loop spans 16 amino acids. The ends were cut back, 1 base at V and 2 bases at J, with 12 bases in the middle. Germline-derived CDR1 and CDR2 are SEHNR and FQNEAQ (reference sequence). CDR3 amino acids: CASSLGAGSGNQPQHF. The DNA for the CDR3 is TGTGCCAGCAGCTTAGGGGCAGGGTCGGGCAATCAGCCCCAGCATTTT. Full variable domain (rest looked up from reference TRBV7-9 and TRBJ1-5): DTGVSQNPRHKITKRGQNVTFRCDPISEHNRLYWYRQTLGQGPEFLTYFQNEAQLEKSRLLSDRFSAERPKGSFSTLEIQRTEQGDSAMYLCASSLGAGSGNQPQHFGDGTRLSIL.

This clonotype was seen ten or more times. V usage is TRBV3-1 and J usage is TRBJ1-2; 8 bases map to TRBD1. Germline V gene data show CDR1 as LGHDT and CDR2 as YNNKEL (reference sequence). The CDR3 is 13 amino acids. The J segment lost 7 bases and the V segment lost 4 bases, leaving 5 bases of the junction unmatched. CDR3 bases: TGTGCCAGCAGCCGGACAGGGATGAGTGGCTACACCTTC. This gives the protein CASSRTGMSGYTF.

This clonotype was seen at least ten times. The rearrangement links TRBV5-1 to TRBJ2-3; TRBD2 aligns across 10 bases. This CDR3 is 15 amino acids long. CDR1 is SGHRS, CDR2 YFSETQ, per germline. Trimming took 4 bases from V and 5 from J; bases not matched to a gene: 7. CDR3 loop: CASSPGLAVGDTQYF. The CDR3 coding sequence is TGCGCCAGCAGCCCAGGACTAGCGGTAGGAGATACGCAGTATTTT.

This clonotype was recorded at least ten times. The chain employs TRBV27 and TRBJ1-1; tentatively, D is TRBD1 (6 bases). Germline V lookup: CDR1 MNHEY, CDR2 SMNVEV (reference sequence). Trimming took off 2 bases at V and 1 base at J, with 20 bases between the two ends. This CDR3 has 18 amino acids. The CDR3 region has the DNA TGTGCCAGCAGTTTAGGGTCGGGGGGGCACCTTTGGAACACTGAAGCTTTCTTT. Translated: CASSLGSGGHLWNTEAFF.

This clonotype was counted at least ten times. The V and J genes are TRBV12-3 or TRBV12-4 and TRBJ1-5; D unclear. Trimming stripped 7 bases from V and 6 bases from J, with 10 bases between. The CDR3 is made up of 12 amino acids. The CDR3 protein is CASTQSSQPQHF. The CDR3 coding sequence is TGTGCCAGCACCCAGTCCAGTCAGCCCCAGCATTTT.

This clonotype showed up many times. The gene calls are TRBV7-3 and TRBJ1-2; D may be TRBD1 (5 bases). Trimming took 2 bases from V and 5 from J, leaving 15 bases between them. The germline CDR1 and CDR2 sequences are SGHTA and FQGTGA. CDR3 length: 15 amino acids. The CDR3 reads CASSLRGRVDYGYTF. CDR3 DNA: TGTGCCAGCAGCTTACGGGGCAGGGTTGATTATGGCTACACCTTC.

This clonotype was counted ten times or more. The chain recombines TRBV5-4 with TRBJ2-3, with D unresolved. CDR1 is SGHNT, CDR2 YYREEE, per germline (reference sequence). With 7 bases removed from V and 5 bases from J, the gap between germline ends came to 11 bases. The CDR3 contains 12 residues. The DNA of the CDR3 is TGTGCCAGCTCCGTACGGGTAGATACGCAGTATTTT. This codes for CASSVRVDTQYF.

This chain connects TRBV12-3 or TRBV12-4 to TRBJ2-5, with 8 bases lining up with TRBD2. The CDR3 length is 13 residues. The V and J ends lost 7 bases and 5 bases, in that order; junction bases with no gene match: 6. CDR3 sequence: CASTYGGVETQYF. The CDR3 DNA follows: TGTGCCAGCACTTACGGGGGGGTGGAGACCCAGTACTTC.

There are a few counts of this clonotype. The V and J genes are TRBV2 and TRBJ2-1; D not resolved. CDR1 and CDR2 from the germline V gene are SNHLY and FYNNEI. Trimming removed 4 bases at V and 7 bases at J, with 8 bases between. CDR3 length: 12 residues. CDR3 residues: CASSAWENEQFF. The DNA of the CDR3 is TGTGCCAGCAGTGCATGGGAAAATGAGCAGTTCTTC. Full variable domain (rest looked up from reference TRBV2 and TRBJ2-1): EPEVTQTPSHQVTQMGQEVILRCVPISNHLYFYWYRQILGQKVEFLVSFYNNEISEKSEIFDDQFSVERPDGSNFTLKIRSTKLEDSAMYFCASSAWENEQFFGPGTRLTVL.

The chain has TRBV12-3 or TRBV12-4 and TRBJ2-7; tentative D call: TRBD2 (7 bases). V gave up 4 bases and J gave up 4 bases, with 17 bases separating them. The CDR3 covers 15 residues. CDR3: CASSSTQQGGYEQYF. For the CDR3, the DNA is TGTGCCAGCAGTTCCACTCAACAGGGAGGGTACGAGCAGTACTTC.

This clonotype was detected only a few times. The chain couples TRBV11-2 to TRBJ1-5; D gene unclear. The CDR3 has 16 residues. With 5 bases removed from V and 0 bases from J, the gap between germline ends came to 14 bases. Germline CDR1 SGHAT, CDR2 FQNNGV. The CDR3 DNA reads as TGTGCCAGCAGCCGGACCCCGGACCATAGCAATCAGCCCCAGCATTTT. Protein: CASSRTPDHSNQPQHF.

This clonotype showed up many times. This chain's CDR3 is CASSDEGPMMSSYNEQFF. The CDR3 nucleotides read TGTGCCAGCAGTGACGAGGGACCGATGATGAGCTCCTACAATGAGCAGTTCTTC. The chain has TRBV6-1 and TRBJ2-1; D may match TRBD1 or TRBD2 (5 bases each). The CDR3 sequence is 18 residues long. Trimming shortened V by 3 bases and J by 0 bases, and 18 bases separated the two germline ends. From germline, CDR1 is MNHNS and CDR2 SASEGT.

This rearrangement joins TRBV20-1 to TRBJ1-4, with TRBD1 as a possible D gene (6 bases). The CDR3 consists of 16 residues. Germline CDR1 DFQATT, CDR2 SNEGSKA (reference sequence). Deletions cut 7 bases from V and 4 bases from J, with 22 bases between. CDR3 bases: TGCAGTGTTGTCCCCTTAACAGGGTCTCTTAATGAAAAACTGTTTTTT. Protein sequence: CSVVPLTGSLNEKLFF.

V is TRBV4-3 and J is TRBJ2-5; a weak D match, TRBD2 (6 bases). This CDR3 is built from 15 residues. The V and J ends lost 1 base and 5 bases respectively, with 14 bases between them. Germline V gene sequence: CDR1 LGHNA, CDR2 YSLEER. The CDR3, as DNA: TGCGCCAGCAGCCAAGCCCCCGGCGGGGAGGAGACCCAGTACTTC. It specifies CASSQAPGGEETQYF.

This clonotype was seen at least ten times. The CDR3 bases are TGTGCCAGCAGCTCCCCCGTAGCGAGACGCACAGATACGCAGTATTTT. It yields the protein CASSSPVARRTDTQYF. J is TRBJ2-3 and V is TRBV7-2, with a weak D call TRBD2 (5 bases). This CDR3 has 16 amino acids. With 4 bases removed from V and 1 base from J, the gap between germline ends came to 15 bases. Germline CDR1 and CDR2: SGHTA and FQGNSA.

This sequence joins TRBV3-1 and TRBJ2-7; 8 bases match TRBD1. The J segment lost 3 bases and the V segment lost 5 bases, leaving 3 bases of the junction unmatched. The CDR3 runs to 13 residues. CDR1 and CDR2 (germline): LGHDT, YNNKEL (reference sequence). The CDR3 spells CASSGQGLYEQYF. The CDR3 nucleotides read TGTGCCAGCAGCGGACAGGGCCTCTACGAGCAGTACTTC.

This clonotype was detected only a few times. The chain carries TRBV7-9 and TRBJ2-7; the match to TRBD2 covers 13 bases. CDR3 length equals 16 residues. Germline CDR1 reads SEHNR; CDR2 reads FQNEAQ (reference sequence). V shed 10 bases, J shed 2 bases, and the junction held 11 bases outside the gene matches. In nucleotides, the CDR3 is TGTGCCATCCTAGTAGCCGGACTAGCGGGGGCCTACGAGCAGTACTTC. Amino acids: CAILVAGLAGAYEQYF. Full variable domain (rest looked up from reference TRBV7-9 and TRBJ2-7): DTGVSQNPRHKITKRGQNVTFRCDPISEHNRLYWYRQTLGQGPEFLTYFQNEAQLEKSRLLSDRFSAERPKGSFSTLEIQRTEQGDSAMYLCAILVAGLAGAYEQYFGPGTRLTVT.

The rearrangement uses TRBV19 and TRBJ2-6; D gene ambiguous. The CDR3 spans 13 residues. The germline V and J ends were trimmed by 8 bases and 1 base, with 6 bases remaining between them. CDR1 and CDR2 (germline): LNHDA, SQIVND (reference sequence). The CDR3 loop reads CASVASGANVLTF. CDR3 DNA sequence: TGTGCCAGTGTGGCTTCTGGGGCCAACGTCCTGACTTTC.

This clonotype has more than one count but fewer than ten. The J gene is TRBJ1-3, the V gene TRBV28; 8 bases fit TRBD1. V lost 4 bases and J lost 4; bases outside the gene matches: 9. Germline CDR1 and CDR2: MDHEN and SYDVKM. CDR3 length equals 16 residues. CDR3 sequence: CASSSSDRVEGNTIYF. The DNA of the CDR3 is TGTGCCAGCAGTTCGTCGGACAGGGTGGAAGGAAACACCATATATTTT.

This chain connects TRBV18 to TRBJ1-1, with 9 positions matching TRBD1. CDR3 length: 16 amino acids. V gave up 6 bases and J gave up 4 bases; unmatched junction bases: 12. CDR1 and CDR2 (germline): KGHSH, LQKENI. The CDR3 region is CASSAGTGRVGTEAFF. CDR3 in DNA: TGTGCCAGCTCGGCCGGGACAGGGCGCGTAGGCACTGAAGCTTTCTTT.

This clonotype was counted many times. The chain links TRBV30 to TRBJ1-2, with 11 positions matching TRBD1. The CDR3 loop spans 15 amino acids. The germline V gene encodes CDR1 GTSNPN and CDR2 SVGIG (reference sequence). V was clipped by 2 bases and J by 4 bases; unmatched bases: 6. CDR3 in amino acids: CAWSRTGGSGYGYTF. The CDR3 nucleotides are TGTGCCTGGAGTAGGACAGGGGGCTCCGGCTATGGCTACACCTTC.

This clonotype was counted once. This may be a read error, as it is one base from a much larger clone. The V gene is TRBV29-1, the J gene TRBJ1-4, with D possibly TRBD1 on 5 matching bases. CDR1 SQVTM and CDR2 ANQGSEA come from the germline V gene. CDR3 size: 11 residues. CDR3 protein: CGVGQGEKLFF. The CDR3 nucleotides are TGCGGCGTCGGTCAGGGTGAAAAACTGTTTTTT.

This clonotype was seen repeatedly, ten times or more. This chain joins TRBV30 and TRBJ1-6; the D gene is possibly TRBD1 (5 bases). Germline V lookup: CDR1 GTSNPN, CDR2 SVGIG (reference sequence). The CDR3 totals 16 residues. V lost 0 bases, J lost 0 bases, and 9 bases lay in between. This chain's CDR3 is CAWSVGTSSYNSPLHF. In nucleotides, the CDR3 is TGTGCCTGGAGTGTTGGGACGAGCTCCTATAATTCACCCCTCCACTTT.

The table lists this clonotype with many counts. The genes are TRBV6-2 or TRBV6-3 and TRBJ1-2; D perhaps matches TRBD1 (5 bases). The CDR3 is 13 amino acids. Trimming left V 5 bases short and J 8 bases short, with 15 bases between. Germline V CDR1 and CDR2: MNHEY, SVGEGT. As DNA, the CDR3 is TGTGCCAGCAGTATTCAGGGAGAAGGAGGCTACACCTTC. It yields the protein CASSIQGEGGYTF.

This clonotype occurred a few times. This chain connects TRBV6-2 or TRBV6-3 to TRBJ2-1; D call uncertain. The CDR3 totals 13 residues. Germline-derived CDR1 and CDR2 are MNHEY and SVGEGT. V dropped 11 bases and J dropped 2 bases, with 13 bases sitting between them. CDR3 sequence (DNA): TGTGCCGCTGCTAGTGGGACCTACAATGAGCAGTTCTTC. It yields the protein CAAASGTYNEQFF.

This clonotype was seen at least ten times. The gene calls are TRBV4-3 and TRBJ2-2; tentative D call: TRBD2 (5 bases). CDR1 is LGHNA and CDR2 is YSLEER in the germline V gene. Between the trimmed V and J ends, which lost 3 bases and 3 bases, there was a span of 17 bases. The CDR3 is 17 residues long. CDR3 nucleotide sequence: TGCGCCAGCAGCCAGGGAGTGAGGGTTTTCGACACCGGGGAGCTGTTTTTT. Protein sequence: CASSQGVRVFDTGELFF.

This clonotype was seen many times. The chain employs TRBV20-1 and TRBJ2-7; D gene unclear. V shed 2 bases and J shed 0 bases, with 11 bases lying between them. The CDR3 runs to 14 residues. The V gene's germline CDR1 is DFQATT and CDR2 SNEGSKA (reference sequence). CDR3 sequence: CSARSGSSSYEQYF. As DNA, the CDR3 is TGCAGTGCTAGATCGGGTTCCAGCTCCTACGAGCAGTACTTC.